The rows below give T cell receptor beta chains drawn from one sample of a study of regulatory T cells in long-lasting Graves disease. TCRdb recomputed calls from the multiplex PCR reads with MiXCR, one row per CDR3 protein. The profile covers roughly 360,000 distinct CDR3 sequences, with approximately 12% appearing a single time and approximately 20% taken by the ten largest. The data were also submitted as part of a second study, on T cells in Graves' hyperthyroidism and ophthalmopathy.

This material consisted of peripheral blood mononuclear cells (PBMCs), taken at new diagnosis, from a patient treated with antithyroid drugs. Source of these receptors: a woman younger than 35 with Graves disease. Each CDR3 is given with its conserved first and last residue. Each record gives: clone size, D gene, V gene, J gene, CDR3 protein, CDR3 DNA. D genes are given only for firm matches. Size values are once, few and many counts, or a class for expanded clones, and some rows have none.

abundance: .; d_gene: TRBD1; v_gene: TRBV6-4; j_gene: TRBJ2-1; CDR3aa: CASSALPGQQKQFF; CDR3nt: TGTGCCAGCAGTGCCCTACCGGGACAGCAAAAGCAGTTCTTC
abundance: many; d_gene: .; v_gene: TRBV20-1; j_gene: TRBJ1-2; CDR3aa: CSASSPGTAADYGYTF; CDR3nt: TGCAGTGCTAGCTCGCCTGGGACGGCGGCGGATTATGGCTACACCTTC
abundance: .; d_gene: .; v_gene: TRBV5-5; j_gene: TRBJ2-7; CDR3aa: CASSLVVPPYEQYF; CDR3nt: TGTGCCAGCAGCTTGGTAGTACCGCCTTACGAGCAGTACTTC
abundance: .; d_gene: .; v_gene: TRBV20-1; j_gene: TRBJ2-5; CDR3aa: CSARKSTTLEETQYF; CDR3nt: TGCAGTGCTAGAAAGTCAACTACCCTGGAAGAGACCCAGTACTTC
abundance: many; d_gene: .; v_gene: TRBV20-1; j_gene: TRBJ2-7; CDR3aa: CSARGGRFYEQYF; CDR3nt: TGCAGTGCTAGAGGGGGGAGGTTCTACGAGCAGTACTTC
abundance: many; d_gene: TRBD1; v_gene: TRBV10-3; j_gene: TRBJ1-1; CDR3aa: CAADRGQGTEAFF; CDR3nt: TGTGCCGCCGACAGGGGCCAGGGGACTGAAGCTTTCTTT
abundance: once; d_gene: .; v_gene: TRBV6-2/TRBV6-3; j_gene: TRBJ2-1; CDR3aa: CASRYRDNEQFF; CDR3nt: TGTGCCAGCCGATACAGGGACAATGAGCAGTTCTTC
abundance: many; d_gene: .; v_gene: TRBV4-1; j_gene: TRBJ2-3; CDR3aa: CASSRTGTDTQYF; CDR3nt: TGCGCCAGCAGCAGGACAGGCACAGATACGCAGTATTTT
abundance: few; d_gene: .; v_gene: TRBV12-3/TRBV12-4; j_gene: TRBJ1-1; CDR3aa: CASNDGLLPEAFF; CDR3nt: TGTGCCAGCAATGACGGACTATTACCTGAAGCTTTCTTT
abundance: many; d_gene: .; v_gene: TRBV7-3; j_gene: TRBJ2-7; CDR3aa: CASSLASGLSYEQYF; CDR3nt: TGTGCCAGCAGCTTAGCGTCGGGACTCTCCTACGAGCAGTACTTC